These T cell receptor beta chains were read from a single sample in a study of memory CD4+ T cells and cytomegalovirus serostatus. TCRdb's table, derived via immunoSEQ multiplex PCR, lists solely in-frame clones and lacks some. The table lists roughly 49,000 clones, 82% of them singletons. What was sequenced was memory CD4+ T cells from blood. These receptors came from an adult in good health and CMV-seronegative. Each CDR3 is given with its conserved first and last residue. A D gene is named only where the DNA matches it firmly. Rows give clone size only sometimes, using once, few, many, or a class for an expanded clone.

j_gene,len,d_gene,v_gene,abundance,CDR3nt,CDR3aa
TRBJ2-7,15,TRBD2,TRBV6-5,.,TGTGCCAGCAGATTAAGCGGGGCAGCCTCCTACGAGCAGTACTTC,CASRLSGAASYEQYF
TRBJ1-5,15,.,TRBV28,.,TGTGCCAGCAGTTTATGGCAGTATAGCAATCAGCCCCAGCATTTT,CASSLWQYSNQPQHF
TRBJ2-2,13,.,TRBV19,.,TGTGCCACCAATCTGGGGTACACCGGGGAGCTGTTTTTT,CATNLGYTGELFF
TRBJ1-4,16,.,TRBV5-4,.,TGTGCCAGCAGCTTAGGATCGGGTTACACTAATGAAAAACTGTTTTTT,CASSLGSGYTNEKLFF
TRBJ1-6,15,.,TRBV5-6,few,TGTGCCAGCAGCTTAGGACCGTCAAGTAATTCACCCCTCCACTTT,CASSLGPSSNSPLHF
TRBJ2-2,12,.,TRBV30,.,TGTGCCTGGACTCCTGCCACCGGGGAGCTGTTTTTT,CAWTPATGELFF
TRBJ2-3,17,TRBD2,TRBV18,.,TGTGCCAGCTCCCCCCCCGCTAGCGGGGGGGACACAGATACGCAGTATTTT,CASSPPASGGDTDTQYF
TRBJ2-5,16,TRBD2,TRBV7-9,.,TGTGCCAGCAGCCACTGGACTAGCGGAAGCCAAGAGACCCAGTACTTC,CASSHWTSGSQETQYF
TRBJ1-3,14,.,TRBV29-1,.,TGCAGCGTTGGGGGGCATAGCTCTGGAAACACCATATATTTT,CSVGGHSSGNTIYF
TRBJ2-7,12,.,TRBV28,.,TGTGCCAGCATTAAGGGTACCTACGAGCAGTACTTC,CASIKGTYEQYF
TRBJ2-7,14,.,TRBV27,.,TGTGCCAGCAGTTTAGCCGGACAGCCCTACCAGCAGTACTTC,CASSLAGQPYQQYF
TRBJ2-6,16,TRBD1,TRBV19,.,TGTGCCAGTAGGGGACAGGGTGGGTTTGGGGCCAACGTCCTGACTTTC,CASRGQGGFGANVLTF
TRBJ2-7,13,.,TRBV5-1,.,TGCGCCAGCAGCTCGCCCCAACGGGACGAGCAGTACTTC,CASSSPQRDEQYF
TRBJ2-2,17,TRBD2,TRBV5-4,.,TGTGCCAGCAGCACGGGACTAGCGGGGGGAGTTGCCGGGGAGCTGTTTTTT,CASSTGLAGGVAGELFF
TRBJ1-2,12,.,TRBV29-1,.,TGCAGCGTAACAGGGAGTTGGTATGGCTACACCTTC,CSVTGSWYGYTF
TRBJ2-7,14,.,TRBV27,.,TGTGCCAGCAGTCCCAAGGGGGGCTCCTACGAGCAGTACTTC,CASSPKGGSYEQYF
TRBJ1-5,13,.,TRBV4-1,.,TGCGCCAGCAGCCACGACCCTTCGGGGCCCCAGCATTTT,CASSHDPSGPQHF
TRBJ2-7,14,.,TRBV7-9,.,TGTGCCAGCAGTTTATCAGGGGCTACCTACGAGCAGTACTTC,CASSLSGATYEQYF
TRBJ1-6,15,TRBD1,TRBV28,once,TGTGCCAGCACCCAACCGGGACAGCAGGATTCACCCCTCCACTTT,CASTQPGQQDSPLHF
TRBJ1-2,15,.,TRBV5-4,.,TGTGCCAGCACACACATGACAGCTAACAACTATGGCTACACCTTC,CASTHMTANNYGYTF
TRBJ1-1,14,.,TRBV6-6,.,TGTGCCAGCAGTTACGGGAGCGCGAACACTGAAGCTTTCTTT,CASSYGSANTEAFF
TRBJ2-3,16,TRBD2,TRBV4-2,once,TGTGCCAGCAGCCCAGCCCTTAGCGGGGGAACAGATACGCAGTATTTT,CASSPALSGGTDTQYF
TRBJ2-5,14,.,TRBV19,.,TGTGCCAGTAGTACCCACAGGGTTCAAGAGACCCAGTACTTC,CASSTHRVQETQYF
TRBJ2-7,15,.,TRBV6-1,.,TGTGCCAGCACACCATCCCCAGACCGTTCCTACGAGCAGTACTTC,CASTPSPDRSYEQYF
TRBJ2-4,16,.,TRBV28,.,TGTGCCAGCAGTTTAGTAGACCCTCTAGCCAAAAACATTCAGTACTTC,CASSLVDPLAKNIQYF
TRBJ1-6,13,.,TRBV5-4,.,TGTGCCAGCAGCTTGGATAGGAATTCACCCCTCCACTTT,CASSLDRNSPLHF
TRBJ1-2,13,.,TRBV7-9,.,TGTGCCAGCAGCTTAGACAGCCCCTATGGCTACACCTTC,CASSLDSPYGYTF
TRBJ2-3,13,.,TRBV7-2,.,TGTGCCAGCAGCTTAGAGGCTCGGGATACGCAGTATTTT,CASSLEARDTQYF
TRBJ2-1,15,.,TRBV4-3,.,TGCGCCAGCAGCCAAGTGTGGGGGGCCAACAATGAGCAGTTCTTC,CASSQVWGANNEQFF
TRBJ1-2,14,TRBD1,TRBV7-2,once,TGTGCCAGCAGCTTAGTGGACAGGTCAGGAGGCTACACCTTC,CASSLVDRSGGYTF
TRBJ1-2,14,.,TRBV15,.,TGTGCCACCAGCAGAGAAGGGGGTATCTATGGCTACACCTTC,CATSREGGIYGYTF
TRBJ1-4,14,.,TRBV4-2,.,TGTGCCAGCAGCCTCCGGGACGATAATGAAAAACTGTTTTTT,CASSLRDDNEKLFF
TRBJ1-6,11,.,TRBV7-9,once,TGTGCCAGCAGTGATAGTTCACCCCTCCACTTT,CASSDSSPLHF
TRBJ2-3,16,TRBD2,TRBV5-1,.,TGCGCCAGCAGCTTACGGGGGGGCCGGTTCACAGATACGCAGTATTTT,CASSLRGGRFTDTQYF
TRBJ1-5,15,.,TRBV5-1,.,TGCGCCAGCAGCTTGGGGGGAGCAGACAATCAGCCCCAGCATTTT,CASSLGGADNQPQHF
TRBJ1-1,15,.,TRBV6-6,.,TGTGCCAGCAGTTTCTCTCCAGGGACGGGCACTGAAGCTTTCTTT,CASSFSPGTGTEAFF
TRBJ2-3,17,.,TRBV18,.,TGTGCCAGCTCACCAACGGGGGGCTTCCCGGGTGGAGATACGCAGTATTTT,CASSPTGGFPGGDTQYF
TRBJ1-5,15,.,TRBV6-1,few,TGTGCCAGCAGGGGGGCAGGCATTATCAATCAGCCCCAGCATTTT,CASRGAGIINQPQHF
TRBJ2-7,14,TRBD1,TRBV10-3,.,TGTGCCACTGGCCGGGACAGGGGATCCTACGAGCAGTACTTC,CATGRDRGSYEQYF
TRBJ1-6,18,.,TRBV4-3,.,TGCGCCAGCAGCGAAGAGGCGGTAGGCCCAAGCTTTAATTCACCCCTCCACTTT,CASSEEAVGPSFNSPLHF
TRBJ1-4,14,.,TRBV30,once,TGTGCCTGGAGTGTACACAGTGTGGGTGAAAAACTGTTTTTT,CAWSVHSVGEKLFF
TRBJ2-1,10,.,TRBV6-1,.,TGTGCCAGTTTAAACAATGAGCAGTTCTTC,CASLNNEQFF
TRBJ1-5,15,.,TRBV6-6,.,TGTGCCAGCACCATAGACCGTATTAGCAATCAGCCCCAGCATTTT,CASTIDRISNQPQHF
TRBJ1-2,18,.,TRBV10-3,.,TGTGCCATCAGTGAGTCGTCCCCATTGGGGGGAAACTCCTATGGCTACACCTTC,CAISESSPLGGNSYGYTF
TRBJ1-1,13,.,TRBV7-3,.,TGTGCCAGCAGTCAAAGTGGGACAACTGAAGCTTTCTTT,CASSQSGTTEAFF
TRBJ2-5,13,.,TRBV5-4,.,TGTGCCAGCAGCCGGACAAACCAAGAGACCCAGTACTTC,CASSRTNQETQYF
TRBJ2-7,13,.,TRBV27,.,TGTGCCACCACAACTAGTCCCTGGGGCGAGCAGTACTTC,CATTTSPWGEQYF
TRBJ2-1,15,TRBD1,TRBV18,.,TGTGCCAGCTCACCACAGGGGGCCCTACTCAATGAGCAGTTCTTC,CASSPQGALLNEQFF
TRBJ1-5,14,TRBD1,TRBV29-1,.,TGCAGCGTTGAGACAGGGGGGGGCAATCAGCCCCAGCATTTT,CSVETGGGNQPQHF